These 4 T cell receptor beta chains originate from one sample sequenced in a study of cytomegalovirus exposure and HLA in healthy donors. The PCR used 60 Vbeta and 13 Jbeta primers. Profiling relied on immunoSEQ multiplex PCR, and the TCRdb table lists in-frame clones only, not all of them. The sample yields approximately 180,000 clones, around 81% seen once. Sequenced sample: PBMCs. Receptors were obtained from a man aged 18 to 29 in good health and CMV-seronegative.

The chain has TRBV7-2 and TRBJ2-3; 10 bases are a match to TRBD2. The CDR3 is made up of 16 amino acids. The germline V gene encodes CDR1 SGHTA and CDR2 FQGNSA. The V gene end was trimmed by 2 bases and the J gene end by 4 bases; junction bases not matched to a gene: 6. DNA of the CDR3: TGTGCCAGCAGCTTACCGGTAGCGGGAGGCGCAGATACGCAGTATTTT. Amino acids: CASSLPVAGGADTQYF.

The genes are TRBV6-1 and TRBJ1-1; 8 positions agree with TRBD1. The germline V gene has CDR1 MNHNS and CDR2 SASEGT. V trimming: 3 bases; J trimming: 10 bases; junction bases outside the gene matches: 7. This CDR3 contains 13 residues. The CDR3 spells CASSDDRGRVAFF. The CDR3 DNA reads as TGTGCCAGCAGTGACGACAGGGGTAGGGTAGCTTTCTTT.

The chain employs TRBV5-6 and TRBJ2-1; D is unresolved. Trimming stripped 0 bases from V and 4 bases from J, with 8 bases between. The CDR3 covers 14 residues. The germline V gene has CDR1 SGHDT and CDR2 YYEEEE. CDR3 coding DNA: TGTGCCAGCAGCTTGGGCGGTAGTTACAATGAGCAGTTCTTC. This encodes CASSLGGSYNEQFF.

V gene TRBV27 combines with J gene TRBJ2-5, with a tentative D call TRBD2 (6 bases). The end of the DNA is better explained by TRBJ2-7, so the J call may be wrong. The CDR3 has 15 amino acids. Germline V lookup: CDR1 MNHEY, CDR2 SMNVEV (reference sequence). The chain's CDR3 is CASSLVLGTAYEQYF. DNA for the CDR3: TGTGCCAGCAGCCTAGTTTTAGGGACTGCCTACGAGCAGTACTTC.